The clone carrying this TCR beta chain was recorded many times. The antigen is not known. The read ends 3 residues before the CDR3 terminus; that terminus is restored from the germline J gene. The data derive from a study of T cell clonality in common variable immunodeficiency. Trimming left V 3 bases short and J 3 bases short, with 9 bases between. This CDR3 spans 13 amino acids. Blood samples were heparinized, about 5 to 8 ml per donor. The assay was immunoSEQ multiplex PCR, and TCRdb's table has in-frame clones only and misses some. The repertoire has about 81,000 clones, none seen only once; the ten largest take over 0.7%. Points from the study as a whole: Shared TCRbeta clones were fewer between CVID subjects than controls.

V and J are TRBV12-3 or TRBV12-4 and TRBJ2-7; perhaps TRBD2 as D (6 bases). The sequence was collected from a person between 18 and 69 years old in good health. Specimen: peripheral blood mononuclear cells. The CDR3 loop reads CASSLVGGYEQYF. CDR3 bases read: TGTGCCAGCAGTTTGGTGGGGGGCTACGAG.